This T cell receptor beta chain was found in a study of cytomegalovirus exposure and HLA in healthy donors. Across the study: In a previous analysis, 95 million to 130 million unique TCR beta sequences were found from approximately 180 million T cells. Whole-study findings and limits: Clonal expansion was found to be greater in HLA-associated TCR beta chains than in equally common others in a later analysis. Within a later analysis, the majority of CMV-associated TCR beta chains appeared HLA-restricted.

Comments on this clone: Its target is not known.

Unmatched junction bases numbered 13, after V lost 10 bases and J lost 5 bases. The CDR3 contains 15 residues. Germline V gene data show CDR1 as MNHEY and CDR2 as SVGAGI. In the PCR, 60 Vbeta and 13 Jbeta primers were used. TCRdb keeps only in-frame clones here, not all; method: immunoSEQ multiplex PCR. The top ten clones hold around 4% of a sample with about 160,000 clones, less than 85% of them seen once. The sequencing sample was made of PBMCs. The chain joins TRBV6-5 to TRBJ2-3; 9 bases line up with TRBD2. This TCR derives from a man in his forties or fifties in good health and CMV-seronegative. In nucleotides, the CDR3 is TGTGCCAATCCCGGGACTAGCTCGTCGGGAGATACGCAGTATTTT. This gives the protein CANPGTSSSGDTQYF.